This T cell receptor (beta chain) was identified in a study of CD8+CD57+ T cells in acquired aplastic anemia (dated by TCRdb to the late 2010s). A note on the overall study: A mean of around 3 ug of DNA, ranging from about 0.2 to 27.4 ug, was extracted from sorted CD4+ and CD8+ cells. Mean read counts for healthy donor samples were about 10 million for CD4+ cells and 11.0 million for CD8+ cells. Findings and caveats that apply to the study as a whole: Twenty-nine CD8+ CDR3 sequences were found to be shared between patients and controls, but these sequences appeared to be highly expressed in patients and within the immunodominant clones of the patients. CD8+ Simpson's diversity did not differ significantly between patients and healthy controls (P=0.060).

The CDR3 starts with the cysteine, ends with the phenylalanine, and has 14 residues. Only the CDR3 portion is preserved as DNA: 42 bases, with reading frame beginning at the first base. CDR1 is given as SGHTA and CDR2 as FQGTGA, both from the germline V gene. V is cut back by 7 bases and J by 3 bases, with 6 bases in the junction unmatched. This clonotype was picked up many times. This receptor's antigen is unknown. There are no base qualities to consult, and no much larger clone falls within one base. TCR beta VDJ combination and CDR3 sequence profiling used genomic DNA as the template. An Illumina HiSeq 2000 was the platform used for TCR repertoire sequencing. Under the source paper's analysis protocol: Repertoires were assessed using TRBV/TRBJ rearrangement plots, CDR3 size and DJ length profiles, and Simpson's diversity index. Whichever DNA sequence was most abundant in the deep sequencing data was defined as the immunodominant clone. CDR3 amino acid sequences were checked for sharing between subjects and were compared against published repertoires and the VDJdb database. Through fastp at Q25 and MiXCR, TCRdb rebuilt clones from the public reads, retaining in-frame beta chains. CDR3 protein duplicates are merged, each entry listing the most common genes and DNA. What appears here as the V and J calls and clone size reflects TCRdb's work, not the paper's. The sample data list 100,000 to 150,000 distinct CDR3 sequences, and 40% to 60% of these were observed just once. The ten biggest clones cover 2.5% to 3% of the sample.

The study deep-sequenced TCR repertoires of sorted CD4+ and CD8+ blood T cells from severe aplastic anemia patients and healthy subjects. Ficoll-Paque density gradient centrifugation was used to isolate peripheral blood mononuclear cells. Before DNA extraction, CD4+ and CD8+ T cells were sorted by FACS or by magnetic beads. The specimen was sorted CD4+, CD8+, or CD8+CD57+ T cells (not recorded which) from PBMCs. The chain was built from TRBV7-3 and TRBJ2-3, with 8 bases matching TRBD2. The origin of this receptor is a human donor in good health, serving as a control. The nucleotide sequence is TGTGCCAGCACCCGGGGGGGCATGACAGATACGCAGTATTTT. Its translation reads: CASTRGGMTDTQYF.